This T cell receptor (beta chain) was captured by sequencing in a study of T cells in localized non-small cell lung cancer. General study results and limits: Sequencing covered just one tumor region, so heterogeneity cannot be ruled out. Adjacent uninvolved lung tissue had the highest T cell clonality, exceeding tumor. Appearances in adjacent lung were noted for a median about 60 of the top 100 tumor clones. There was an association of higher blood T cell density with longer overall survival.

This CDR3 has 15 residues. Trimming cost V 4 bases and J 4 bases; bases outside gene matches: 4. CDR1 and CDR2 from the germline V gene are SGHTA and FQGNSA. Comments on this clone: Antigen: not known.

TCRdb's table, derived via immunoSEQ multiplex PCR, lists solely in-frame clones and lacks some. The sample consists of 75,000 to 90,000 clones, approximately 85% of them appearing once. The material was peripheral blood, obtained before any cancer treatment. The chain recombines TRBV7-2 with TRBJ1-3; 10 bases are a match to TRBD1. The sequence was collected from a man between 40 and 75 years old with stage I lung adenocarcinoma. CDR3 loop: CASSSPGQGGNTIYF. The CDR3 DNA reads TGTGCCAGCAGCTCGCCGGGACAGGGGGGAAACACCATATATTTT.